The 26 T cell receptor beta chains below all came from one sample that was sequenced in a study of blood T cell repertoires in COVID-19. Using immunoSEQ multiplex PCR, the repertoire was profiled, and TCRdb retains in-frame clones only, with some absent. This sample carries about 210,000 clones, 70% to 90% of them seen once, and the ten largest clones take 3% to 4%. The sample was PBMCs or T cells enriched from blood (not recorded which). The receptors come from a woman in her thirties or forties with acute COVID-19.

This chain connects TRBV7-2 to TRBJ2-4; possibly TRBD2 for D (6 bases). CDR1 and CDR2 (germline): SGHTA, FQGNSA. V lost 5 bases and J 8 bases, leaving 13 bases between the germline ends. The CDR3 length is 13 residues. CDR3 DNA sequence: TGTGCCAGCAGCATTCCAGGAGGGTACATTCAGTACTTC. Encoded protein: CASSIPGGYIQYF.

The chain links TRBV6-1 to TRBJ1-4, with D perhaps TRBD1 (5 bases). V lost 2 bases to trimming and J lost 5 bases, with 12 bases between them. This CDR3 region has 15 residues. Germline CDR1 reads MNHNS; CDR2 reads SASEGT. The CDR3 DNA reads TGTGCCAGCAGTGAAAGCAGGGTTGGGAATGAAAAACTGTTTTTT. Encoded protein: CASSESRVGNEKLFF.

This clone has more than one count but fewer than ten. This chain links TRBV12-3 or TRBV12-4 with TRBJ2-7; 7 bases are a match to TRBD2. There are 13 residues in the CDR3. With 5 bases clipped from V and 7 bases from J, the junction kept 8 bases outside the gene matches. The CDR3, as DNA: TGTGCCAGCAGTCCGAGACTAGCTAATGAGCAGTACTTC. This sequence encodes CASSPRLANEQYF.

V gene TRBV28 combines with J gene TRBJ1-5, with D possibly TRBD1 on 5 matching bases. V lost 1 base to trimming and J lost 4 bases, with 11 bases between them. The germline V gene encodes CDR1 MDHEN and CDR2 SYDVKM. The CDR3 is made up of 15 amino acids. The CDR3 sequence is CASSLYGGGNQPQHF. CDR3 DNA sequence: TGTGCCAGCAGTTTATACGGGGGGGGAAATCAGCCCCAGCATTTT.

The genes are TRBV7-9 and TRBJ2-3, with D perhaps TRBD2 (5 bases). The CDR3 runs to 16 residues. In germline, CDR1 is SEHNR, CDR2 FQNEAQ (reference sequence). The germline V and J ends were trimmed by 1 base and 4 bases, with 15 bases remaining between them. The CDR3 nucleotides are TGTGCCAGCAGCTTAGGGGCGCCTATGGGAGCAGATACGCAGTATTTT. Residues: CASSLGAPMGADTQYF. The whole variable domain, remainder taken from reference TRBV7-9 and TRBJ2-3, is DTGVSQNPRHKITKRGQNVTFRCDPISEHNRLYWYRQTLGQGPEFLTYFQNEAQLEKSRLLSDRFSAERPKGSFSTLEIQRTEQGDSAMYLCASSLGAPMGADTQYFGPGTRLTVL.

The CDR3 loop is CASSQHIGGWTDQPQHF. The CDR3 DNA reads as TGTGCCAGCAGCCAACACATAGGGGGTTGGACGGATCAGCCCCAGCATTTT. This chain uses TRBV3-1 (or the pseudogene TRBV3-2) with TRBJ1-5; D may be TRBD1 (6 bases). The V gene lost 2 bases and the J gene lost 5 bases, with 19 bases spanning the gap. CDR3 size: 17 residues. CDR1 is LGHDT and CDR2 is YNNKEL in the germline V gene (reference sequence).

The chain recombines TRBV10-3 with TRBJ1-5; D possibly corresponds to TRBD1 (6 bases). The CDR3 spans 19 residues. V gave up 8 bases and J gave up 0 bases, with 26 bases separating them. CDR1 and CDR2 (germline): ENHRY, SYGVKD. The CDR3 protein is CAIGVSGPLGGDSNQPQHF. In nucleotides, the CDR3 is TGTGCCATCGGGGTAAGCGGCCCATTAGGGGGAGATAGCAATCAGCCCCAGCATTTT.

The count of this clone is one. In DNA form, the CDR3 reads TGCGCCAGCAGAAAGACCGCTAGCGGGAGCTACGAGCAGTACTTC. Protein sequence: CASRKTASGSYEQYF. V and J are TRBV5-1 and TRBJ2-7, with 10 bases identical to TRBD2. Germline V gene data show CDR1 as SGHRS and CDR2 as YFSETQ. CDR3 size: 15 residues. V gave up 5 bases and J gave up 3 bases; unmatched junction bases: 8.

The DNA for the CDR3 is TGTGCCAGCAGCCAAGATTCAGGGGCGAACACTGAAGCTTTCTTT. Protein: CASSQDSGANTEAFF. The rearrangement uses TRBV3-1 (or the pseudogene TRBV3-2) and TRBJ1-1; tentatively, D is TRBD1 (6 bases). The V end lost 0 bases, the J end lost 1 base, and 9 bases lay between the germline ends. CDR3 length equals 15 residues. CDR1 is LGHDT and CDR2 is YNNKEL in the germline V gene (reference sequence).

The chain combines TRBV4-1 with TRBJ2-3, with D maybe TRBD1 (6 bases). V gave up 3 bases and J gave up 2 bases, with 18 bases separating them. Germline values: CDR1 MGHRA, CDR2 YSYEKL. The length of the CDR3 is 17 residues. The CDR3 nucleotides are TGCGCCAGCAGCCAGGGGGCACTCAGGGTTACCACAGATACGCAGTATTTT. It codes for CASSQGALRVTTDTQYF.

The J gene is TRBJ2-2, the V gene TRBV14, with D maybe TRBD2 (5 bases). V dropped 0 bases and J dropped 6 bases, with 17 bases sitting between them. CDR1 and CDR2 (germline): SGHDN, FVKESK. The CDR3 spans 17 residues. CDR3 residues: CASSQDLGSLPSGELFF. For the CDR3, the DNA is TGTGCCAGCAGCCAAGATTTGGGGAGCCTCCCGTCCGGGGAGCTGTTTTTT. Full variable domain (outside the CDR3, taken from reference TRBV14 and TRBJ2-2): EAGVTQFPSHSVIEKGQTVTLRCDPISGHDNLYWYRRVMGKEIKFLLHFVKESKQDESGMPNNRFLAERTGGTYSTLKVQPAELEDSGVYFCASSQDLGSLPSGELFFGEGSRLTVL.

The genes are TRBV19 and TRBJ2-3; possibly TRBD2 for D (6 bases). The CDR3 contains 15 residues. Germline loops: CDR1 LNHDA, CDR2 SQIVND (reference sequence). Trimming shortened V by 6 bases and J by 2 bases, and 15 bases separated the two germline ends. The CDR3 reads CASRKGGDPTDTQYF. The CDR3, as DNA: TGTGCCAGTAGGAAGGGCGGGGACCCCACAGATACGCAGTATTTT.

The CDR3 region is CASSLGGEADTQYF. The CDR3, as DNA: TGTGCCAGCAGCCTGGGGGGGGAGGCAGATACGCAGTATTTT. The chain couples TRBV6-5 to TRBJ2-3; 7 bases align to TRBD2. The germline V gene has CDR1 MNHEY and CDR2 SVGAGI. The CDR3 has 14 residues. J lost 4 bases, V lost 6 bases, and 7 bases had no gene match.

The CDR3 DNA follows: TGTGCCAGCAGCCTCAGGCGCGGGAGGGGAGGGGATACGCAGTATTTT. This gives the protein CASSLRRGRGGDTQYF. The chain uses TRBV3-1 (or the pseudogene TRBV3-2) and TRBJ2-3; 9 nucleotides line up with TRBD2. The germline CDR1 and CDR2 sequences are LGHDT and YNNKEL (reference sequence). V lost 4 bases and J lost 6; bases outside the gene matches: 11. This CDR3 has 16 amino acids.

The CDR3 DNA follows: TGTGCCAGCAGCTCCAAAACACAGGGTTCGGTGGCTGAAGCTTTCTTT. Its protein is CASSSKTQGSVAEAFF. The V gene is TRBV5-6, the J gene TRBJ1-1, with D perhaps matching TRBD1 (6 bases). Germline loops: CDR1 SGHDT, CDR2 YYEEEE. This CDR3 spans 16 amino acids. Trimming stripped 3 bases from V and 6 bases from J, with 21 bases between.

The V gene is TRBV29-1, the J gene TRBJ2-3; D not resolved. Trimming cost V 3 bases and J 4 bases, with 11 bases left between them. CDR3 length equals 13 residues. Germline CDR1 SQVTM, CDR2 ANQGSEA. The CDR3 loop is CSVEAPPADTQYF. The CDR3 region has the DNA TGCAGCGTTGAGGCCCCCCCCGCAGATACGCAGTATTTT.

This clone has just one count. The CDR3 here is CASCAGGAGNSPLHF. In DNA form, the CDR3 reads TGTGCCAGCTGCGCCGGGGGGGCAGGGAATTCACCCCTCCACTTT. V and J are TRBV18 and TRBJ1-6; tentatively, D is TRBD1 (6 bases). This CDR3 has 15 residues. Trimming stripped 7 bases from V and 7 bases from J, with 17 bases between. Germline loops: CDR1 KGHSH, CDR2 LQKENI.

This clone was picked up many times. The chain joins TRBV11-2 to TRBJ2-7; tentatively, D is TRBD1 (6 bases). This CDR3 is built from 14 residues. V was shortened by 5 bases and J by 0 bases, with 11 bases between the two germline ends. Germline V gene lookup returns CDR1 SGHAT and CDR2 FQNNGV. CDR3 DNA sequence: TGTGCCAGCAGCCAGGGGCACAGCTCCTACGAGCAGTACTTC. Translation gives CASSQGHSSYEQYF. Variable domain in full (rest from reference TRBV11-2 and TRBJ2-7): EAGVAQSPRYKIIEKRQSVAFWCNPISGHATLYWYQQILGQGPKLLIQFQNNGVVDDSQLPKDRFSAERLKGVDSTLKIQPAKLEDSAVYLCASSQGHSSYEQYFGPGTRLTVT.

The chain couples TRBV5-1 to TRBJ2-2, with 11 bases fitting TRBD2. V dropped 1 base and J dropped 6; count of bases not matched to a gene: 2. Germline CDR1 SGHRS, CDR2 YFSETQ. The CDR3 consists of 15 residues. In nucleotides, the CDR3 is TGCGCCAGCAGCTTGACTAGCGGGAGTTCCGGGGAGCTGTTTTTT. Translating gives CASSLTSGSSGELFF.

The J gene is TRBJ2-1, the V gene TRBV7-2, with D possibly TRBD2 on 6 matching bases. Germline assignment: CDR1 SGHTA and CDR2 FQGNSA. Trimming cost V 0 bases and J 7 bases, with 16 bases left between them. This CDR3 comprises 16 residues. The CDR3 protein is CASSLAAGRTGNEQFF. CDR3 DNA sequence: TGTGCCAGCAGCTTAGCGGCGGGAAGGACGGGAAATGAGCAGTTCTTC. Complete variable domain (other parts from reference TRBV7-2 and TRBJ2-1): GAGVSQSPSNKVTEKGKDVELRCDPISGHTALYWYRQSLGQGLEFLIYFQGNSAPDKSGLPSDRFSAERTGGSVSTLTIQRTQQEDSAVYLCASSLAAGRTGNEQFFGPGTRLTVL.

This chain links TRBV7-9 with TRBJ1-6; TRBD1 aligns across 7 bases. CDR1 is SEHNR and CDR2 is FQNEAQ in the germline V gene (reference sequence). The CDR3 runs 16 residues. The trim removed 7 bases at V and 9 bases at J, leaving 15 bases unmatched. In DNA, the CDR3 is TGTGCCAGCACCAGGATATCCGGGACAGCTATTTCACCCCTCCACTTT. Translation: CASTRISGTAISPLHF. Combining the CDR3 with reference TRBV7-9 and TRBJ1-6 gives the whole variable domain DTGVSQNPRHKITKRGQNVTFRCDPISEHNRLYWYRQTLGQGPEFLTYFQNEAQLEKSRLLSDRFSAERPKGSFSTLEIQRTEQGDSAMYLCASTRISGTAISPLHFGNGTRLTVT.

For the CDR3, the DNA is TGTGCCAGCAGCCCTGGGGGACTAGGGGACGAGCAGTACTTC. This sequence encodes CASSPGGLGDEQYF. The rearrangement links TRBV11-2 to TRBJ2-7, with 8 bases fitting TRBD2. There are 14 residues in the CDR3. Germline lookup yields CDR1 SGHAT and CDR2 FQNNGV. V was clipped by 5 bases and J by 5 bases; unmatched bases: 8.

The chain joins TRBV6-2 or TRBV6-3 to TRBJ2-1, with 9 bases identical to TRBD2. CDR1 is MNHEY, CDR2 SVGEGT, per germline. The CDR3 is made up of 14 amino acids. V shed 2 bases and J 11 bases; nucleotides not matched to a gene: 7. CDR3 region: CASSYGASGKKQFF. CDR3 DNA: TGTGCCAGCAGTTACGGAGCTAGCGGGAAGAAGCAGTTCTTC.

V gene TRBV6-2 or TRBV6-3 combines with J gene TRBJ2-3; no definite D call. This CDR3 is 12 amino acids long. V was cut by 0 bases and J by 6 bases, with 4 bases left in between. From germline, CDR1 is MNHEY and CDR2 SVGEGT. The CDR3 spells CASSYSGDTQYF. CDR3 in DNA: TGTGCCAGCAGTTACTCCGGGGATACGCAGTATTTT.

The chain combines TRBV5-1 with TRBJ1-3; TRBD1 might be the D (6 bases). This CDR3 spans 15 amino acids. Trimming removed 3 bases at V and 1 base at J, with 11 bases between. Per the germline V gene, CDR1 is SGHRS and CDR2 is YFSETQ. CDR3 nucleotide sequence: TGCGCCAGCAGCTGGGACACTTCGTCTGGAAACACCATATATTTT. Amino acids: CASSWDTSSGNTIYF. Full variable domain (outside the CDR3, taken from reference TRBV5-1 and TRBJ1-3): KAGVTQTPRYLIKTRGQQVTLSCSPISGHRSVSWYQQTPGQGLQFLFEYFSETQRNKGNFPGRFSGRQFSNSRSEMNVSTLELGDSALYLCASSWDTSSGNTIYFGEGSWLTVV.

V and J are TRBV28 and TRBJ1-5, with no clear D. Per the germline V gene, CDR1 is MDHEN and CDR2 is SYDVKM. This CDR3 is built from 12 residues. The V end lost 6 bases, the J end lost 16 bases, and 19 bases lay between the germline ends. In DNA, the CDR3 is TGTGCCAGCAGCCCCAACGGACGGGGATCACATTTT. Residues: CASSPNGRGSHF.